These 30 T cell receptor beta chains share one sample of origin, sequenced in a study of T cell responses to AZD1222 COVID-19 vaccine. Profiling relied on immunoSEQ multiplex PCR, and the TCRdb table lists in-frame clones only, not all of them. The sample yields more than 100,000 clones, 87% seen once. This specimen consisted of peripheral blood, obtained on day 0 of AZD1222 vaccination. Every receptor here comes from an adult in good health.

V gene TRBV4-2 combines with J gene TRBJ1-6; no definite D call. CDR3 length equals 16 residues. Trimming cost V 1 base and J 8 bases, with 15 bases left between them. Germline-derived CDR1 and CDR2 are LGHNA and YNFKEQ. CDR3 sequence reads: CASSQVDRRSDSPLHF. The CDR3 coding sequence is TGTGCCAGCAGCCAAGTGGACCGGCGATCGGATTCACCCCTCCACTTT.

The CDR3 coding sequence is TGTGCCAGCAGCCTGGACAGGAATTCACCCCTCCACTTT. It specifies CASSLDRNSPLHF. The chain uses TRBV7-8 and TRBJ1-6; 7 bases align to TRBD1. Germline V gives CDR1 SGHVS, CDR2 FQNEAQ. This CDR3 spans 13 amino acids. The V gene end was trimmed by 5 bases and the J gene end by 7 bases; junction bases not matched to a gene: 2.

The gene calls are TRBV6-1 and TRBJ1-5; D is unclear. From germline, CDR1 is MNHNS and CDR2 SASEGT. The CDR3 totals 11 residues. V was shortened by 3 bases and J by 8 bases, with 5 bases between the two germline ends. The CDR3 DNA reads TGTGCCAGCAGTGAGCCGGAGCCCCAGCATTTT. Its protein is CASSEPEPQHF.

The rearrangement links TRBV6-5 to TRBJ1-1, with no clear D. Trimming removed 3 bases from V and 1 base from J, with 9 bases in between. Germline CDR1 MNHEY, CDR2 SVGAGI. The length of the CDR3 is 14 residues. The CDR3 loop is CASSYKVTNTEAFF. The CDR3 DNA reads as TGTGCCAGCAGTTATAAGGTTACGAACACTGAAGCTTTCTTT.

This clone was seen a single time. The rearrangement links TRBV4-2 to TRBJ2-2; D is perhaps TRBD1 or TRBD2 (6 bases each). The CDR3 covers 15 residues. The V gene lost 1 base and the J gene lost 7 bases, with 13 bases spanning the gap. CDR1 is LGHNA, CDR2 YNFKEQ, per germline. CDR3 loop: CASSQGGAGGGELFF. The CDR3 DNA sequence: TGTGCCAGCAGCCAAGGGGGGGCCGGAGGCGGGGAGCTGTTTTTT.

J is TRBJ1-6 and V is TRBV10-3; D is possibly TRBD1 (6 bases). CDR3 length: 12 residues. Per the germline V gene, CDR1 is ENHRY and CDR2 is SYGVKD. Trimming took off 10 bases at V and 5 bases at J, with 9 bases between the two ends. In DNA, the CDR3 is TGTGCCACCCGGACAGATAATTCACCCCTCCACTTT. It encodes CATRTDNSPLHF.

This chain links TRBV3-1 (or the pseudogene TRBV3-2) with TRBJ2-5; no clear D. The ends were cut back, 0 bases at V and 13 bases at J, with 21 bases in the middle. Germline CDR1 and CDR2: LGHDT and YNNKEL (reference sequence). The CDR3 covers 15 residues. CDR3 in DNA: TGTGCCAGCAGCCAAGATTTTACTGGCGCTGCGGTATCGTACTTC. Translated: CASSQDFTGAAVSYF.

This rearrangement joins TRBV6-1 to TRBJ1-6, with D maybe TRBD1 (6 bases). V lost 0 bases, J lost 11 bases, and 20 bases lay in between. The CDR3 is 17 amino acids. Looked up from germline, CDR1 is MNHNS and CDR2 is SASEGT. CDR3 DNA: TGTGCCAGCAGTGAAGCGCTTCGGAGGGGGAGTCAGACACCCCTCCACTTT. Protein product: CASSEALRRGSQTPLHF.

This chain links TRBV11-2 with TRBJ2-7; weak D call: TRBD2 (6 bases). This CDR3 region has 14 residues. V lost 5 bases and J lost 1, with 12 bases in between. Germline assignment: CDR1 SGHAT and CDR2 FQNNGV. The CDR3 region is CASSPTGESYEQYF. The CDR3 DNA follows: TGTGCCAGCAGCCCAACGGGGGAGTCCTACGAGCAGTACTTC.

The gene calls are TRBV21-1 and TRBJ2-6; TRBD2 is taken as the D call from the table, unchecked against the DNA. TRBV21-1 is recorded as a pseudogene. The CDR3 length is 17 residues. Here the CDR3 reads CASRRTSGGTGANVLTF. CDR3 coding DNA: TGTGCCAGCCGACGGACTAGCGGGGGTACGGGGGCCAACGTCCTGACTTTC.

V usage is TRBV19 and J usage is TRBJ1-5; D is possibly TRBD1 (6 bases). V was pared by 5 bases and J by 0 bases, with 11 bases between. Germline V gene sequence: CDR1 LNHDA, CDR2 SQIVND (reference sequence). This CDR3 is 15 amino acids long. Here the CDR3 reads CASSPRGLSNQPQHF. The CDR3 DNA reads as TGTGCCAGTAGTCCCAGGGGACTTAGCAATCAGCCCCAGCATTTT.

The chain is built from TRBV6-1 and TRBJ2-4; D gene unclear. The CDR3 contains 15 residues. Per the germline V gene, CDR1 is MNHNS and CDR2 is SASEGT. Between the trimmed V and J ends, which lost 1 base and 6 bases, there was a span of 13 bases. For the CDR3, the DNA is TGTGCCAGCAGTGAAGGCGGAACAGTAGGAAACATTCAGTACTTC. It yields the protein CASSEGGTVGNIQYF.

This chain uses TRBV5-1 with TRBJ1-5, with D perhaps TRBD1 (6 bases). CDR1 is SGHRS, CDR2 YFSETQ, per germline. Trimming removed 2 bases at V and 5 bases at J, with 14 bases between. This CDR3 is 15 amino acids long. CDR3 sequence reads: CASSLAGTMDQPQHF. The CDR3 bases are TGCGCCAGCAGCTTAGCCGGGACAATGGATCAGCCCCAGCATTTT.

The CDR3 loop is CSVRYMQGDSGYTF. The CDR3 bases are TGCAGCGTTAGGTATATGCAGGGGGACAGTGGCTACACCTTC. This sequence joins TRBV29-1 and TRBJ1-2; 7 bases fit TRBD1. Per germline, CDR1 SQVTM and CDR2 ANQGSEA. The CDR3 contains 14 residues. After removal of 5 bases from V and 7 bases from J, the junction contained 13 bases not matched to a gene. The full variable domain, with the rest looked up from reference TRBV29-1 and TRBJ1-2, is SAVISQKPSRDICQRGTSLTIQCQVDSQVTMMFWYRQQPGQSLTLIATANQGSEATYESGFVIDKFPISRPNLTFSTLTVSNMSPEDSSIYLCSVRYMQGDSGYTFGSGTRLTVV.

The chain recombines TRBV28 with TRBJ1-5; D gene uncertain. Between the trimmed V and J ends, which lost 5 bases and 3 bases, there was a span of 11 bases. The CDR3 extends over 14 amino acids. Germline V gives CDR1 MDHEN, CDR2 SYDVKM. CDR3 bases: TGTGCCAGCAGTCCTTTTCCTATCAATCAGCCCCAGCATTTT. This encodes CASSPFPINQPQHF.

The V gene is TRBV10-3, the J gene TRBJ2-3, with D possibly being TRBD1 or TRBD2 (5 bases each). The CDR3 is made up of 14 amino acids. V was trimmed by 8 bases and J by 2 bases, leaving 14 bases between them. Germline CDR1 is ENHRY and CDR2 is SYGVKD. DNA of the CDR3: TGTGCCATCGGGATTGGGGGAAACACAGATACGCAGTATTTT. Its protein is CAIGIGGNTDTQYF.

The chain links TRBV10-3 to TRBJ2-7; D may be TRBD1 or TRBD2 (5 bases each). This CDR3 is built from 14 residues. Germline assignment: CDR1 ENHRY and CDR2 SYGVKD. The V end was cut by 2 bases, the J end by 3 bases, with 11 bases between. DNA for the CDR3: TGTGCCATCAGTGAGGAGGGGTTCAACTACGAGCAGTACTTC. Its translation is CAISEEGFNYEQYF.

This clone was counted a few times. The V call is TRBV7-2, the J call TRBJ2-1, with 7 bases fitting TRBD2. V shed 5 bases, J shed 2 bases, and the junction held 12 bases outside the gene matches. Germline CDR1 reads SGHTA; CDR2 reads FQGNSA. This CDR3 is 17 amino acids long. CDR3 bases: TGTGCCAGCAGCCCGAACCCGCTGGGGGGGGCCTACAATGAGCAGTTCTTC. This encodes CASSPNPLGGAYNEQFF.

The chain is built from TRBV4-2 and TRBJ1-6; 11 nucleotides match TRBD1. With 2 bases clipped from V and 9 bases from J, the junction kept 6 bases outside the gene matches. The CDR3 consists of 16 residues. Germline V CDR1 and CDR2: LGHNA, YNFKEQ. This CDR3 reads CASSQKRDRGGSPLHF. The DNA of the CDR3 is TGTGCCAGCAGCCAAAAACGGGACAGGGGGGGTTCACCCCTCCACTTT.

The chain joins TRBV7-7 to TRBJ2-7; D gene ambiguous. Per the germline V gene, CDR1 is SSHAT and CDR2 is FNYEAQ (reference sequence). V shed 4 bases and J shed 4 bases, with 17 bases lying between them. This CDR3 is built from 15 residues. The DNA of the CDR3 is TGTGCCAGCAGCTATTCGGGTGGCTACCCATACGAGCAGTACTTC. It is translated as CASSYSGGYPYEQYF.

The chain carries TRBV28 and TRBJ2-7; maybe TRBD2 (7 bases). This CDR3 is built from 15 residues. Trimming shortened V by 8 bases and J by 0 bases, and 17 bases separated the two germline ends. Germline CDR1 is MDHEN and CDR2 is SYDVKM. The DNA for the CDR3 is TGTGCCAGCTCCGGGGGGCTACCCTCCTCCTACGAGCAGTACTTC. This sequence encodes CASSGGLPSSYEQYF.

The chain links TRBV7-8 to TRBJ2-2, with D perhaps assigned TRBD1 or TRBD2 (5 bases each). V lost 5 bases and J lost 1, with 23 bases in between. Germline V gives CDR1 SGHVS, CDR2 FQNEAQ. The CDR3 extends over 19 amino acids. The DNA for the CDR3 is TGTGCCAGCAGCCGTCCCGCGAGGGGCGCCCGGGGGAACACCGGGGAGCTGTTTTTT. It encodes CASSRPARGARGNTGELFF.

This clone was seen only once. This chain connects TRBV11-2 to TRBJ2-7; 8 bases align to TRBD1. The germline gives CDR1 SGHAT, CDR2 FQNNGV. The CDR3 has 16 residues. V trimming: 1 base; J trimming: 2 bases; junction bases outside the gene matches: 7. CDR3 region: CASSLATGQGTYEQYF. The CDR3 nucleotides are TGTGCCAGCAGCTTAGCTACCGGACAGGGTACCTACGAGCAGTACTTC.

The chain recombines TRBV5-5 with TRBJ2-7; possible D gene TRBD1, 6 bases. Germline values: CDR1 SGHKS, CDR2 YYEKEE (reference sequence). Trimming pared 0 bases from V and 4 bases from J, leaving 17 bases between. This CDR3 is built from 16 residues. CDR3 loop: CASSLGRTGQLYEQYF. The CDR3 nucleotides read TGTGCCAGCAGCTTGGGACGGACCGGACAGCTTTACGAGCAGTACTTC.

The chain uses TRBV6-4 and TRBJ2-3, with D perhaps matching TRBD1 or TRBD2 (5 bases each). This CDR3 contains 15 residues. The V gene's germline CDR1 is MRHNA and CDR2 SNTAGT. Trimming stripped 2 bases from V and 0 bases from J, with 9 bases between. DNA for the CDR3: TGTGCCAGCAGTGACGGGACGACTAGCACAGATACGCAGTATTTT. Its translation: CASSDGTTSTDTQYF.

The J gene is TRBJ2-5, the V gene TRBV4-3; D is tentatively TRBD1 or TRBD2 (5 bases each). V was trimmed by 1 base and J by 3 bases, leaving 12 bases between them. CDR1 is LGHNA and CDR2 is YSLEER in the germline V gene. The CDR3 length is 15 residues. CDR3 sequence: CASSQGDRWEETQYF. CDR3 DNA sequence: TGCGCCAGCAGCCAAGGGGACCGTTGGGAAGAGACCCAGTACTTC.

The rearrangement uses TRBV28 and TRBJ2-5; no reliable D call. V lost 3 bases and J 4 bases, leaving 15 bases between the germline ends. Germline lookup yields CDR1 MDHEN and CDR2 SYDVKM. This CDR3 has 15 amino acids. CDR3 in DNA: TGTGCCAGCAGTTTGGTTGCCGGGTCCAGAGAGACCCAGTACTTC. Protein: CASSLVAGSRETQYF. Filled out from reference TRBV28 and TRBJ2-5, the complete variable domain reads DVKVTQSSRYLVKRTGEKVFLECVQDMDHENMFWYRQDPGLGLRLIYFSYDVKMKEKGDIPEGYSVSREKKERFSLILESASTNQTSMYLCASSLVAGSRETQYFGPGTRLLVL.

V gene TRBV19 combines with J gene TRBJ1-5, with 9 bases fitting TRBD1. Germline V gives CDR1 LNHDA, CDR2 SQIVND (reference sequence). Trimming at V came to 7 bases and at J to 4 bases, leaving 8 bases not matched to a gene. The CDR3 has 15 amino acids. The CDR3 loop is CASKTQTGGNQPQHF. The CDR3, as DNA: TGTGCCAGTAAAACCCAGACAGGGGGAAATCAGCCCCAGCATTTT.

J is TRBJ2-6 and V is TRBV18; D possibly corresponds to TRBD1 (6 bases). Germline assignment: CDR1 KGHSH and CDR2 LQKENI. This CDR3 is built from 17 residues. Trimming took 5 bases from V and 4 from J, leaving 18 bases between them. CDR3 sequence: CASSNLTGLRGANVLTF. The CDR3 region has the DNA TGTGCCAGCTCAAACCTAACAGGGCTCCGGGGGGCCAACGTCCTGACTTTC.

The rearrangement links TRBV19 to TRBJ1-2; D is undetermined. The V end lost 4 bases, the J end lost 0 bases, and 15 bases lay between the germline ends. CDR1 and CDR2 (germline): LNHDA, SQIVND (reference sequence). The CDR3 runs to 16 residues. This CDR3 is CASSTPTGGSNYGYTF. CDR3 coding DNA: TGTGCCAGTAGTACCCCAACGGGCGGATCTAACTATGGCTACACCTTC.